The T cell receptor (beta chain) described here comes from a study of T cell repertoires in cytomegalovirus infection. TCRdb processed the reads anew with MiXCR; each CDR3 protein has one entry. The sample holds 500,000 or so distinct CDR3 sequences, approximately 15% seen once. Study results and limitations: HLA-C-restricted CMV-specific TCR beta clonotypes prevailed in the ex vivo response.

Points on this clonotype: The antigen is not known.

Trimming removed 6 bases from V and 1 base from J; junction bases left unmatched: 6. The germline CDR1 and CDR2 sequences are SGHVS and FQNEAQ. The CDR3 is 15 residues long. The chain uses TRBV7-8 and TRBJ1-1; the match to TRBD1 covers 9 bases. The TCR originated in a human donor in good health (CMV status not recorded). Some clones in this sample may be carry-over from other donors' samples. Input material: CD8+ T cells from PBMCs. In nucleotides, the CDR3 is TGTGCCAGCAGACCCGACAGGGGGGAGAACACTGAAGCTTTCTTT. This sequence encodes CASRPDRGENTEAFF.